This T cell receptor beta chain stems from a study of T cells in Graves' hyperthyroidism and ophthalmopathy. Using more than 7.5 ml of fresh peripheral blood, PBMCs were prepared. Notes on this clonotype: Its matching antigen is unknown.

TCR beta CDR3 sequences were amplified from RNA transcripts. An initial round of RT-PCR targeting the TCR CDR3 relied on the HTBI primer set. MiXCR, run by TCRdb on the multiplex PCR reads, gives a single entry per CDR3 protein. The data hold fewer than 500,000 distinct CDR3 sequences, with under 15% observed a single time. This CDR3 comprises 14 residues. V lost 6 bases and J 3 bases, leaving 12 bases between the germline ends. CDR1 is SGDLS and CDR2 is YYNGEE in the germline V gene. Overall study results and limits: Ophthalmopathy and stable hyperthyroidism were told apart by a 13 V-J model.

Sequencing input: blood. The chain employs TRBV9 and TRBJ2-2; D possibly corresponds to TRBD2 (6 bases). The receptor was isolated from a man aged 18 to 30 with Graves' ophthalmopathy. In DNA form, the CDR3 reads TGTGCCAGCAAACCACTAGCAGACACCGGGGAGCTGTTTTTT. Translated, it gives CASKPLADTGELFF.